This T cell receptor beta chain was recorded in a study of shared T cell receptors in the human thymus. Germline-derived CDR1 and CDR2 are MGHDK and SYGVNS. V was pared by 1 base and J by 0 bases, with 13 bases between. This CDR3 comprises 17 residues. Method: immunoSEQ multiplex PCR; TCRdb's copy keeps in-frame clones and lacks some. The data show hundreds of thousands of clones, around 87% seen once. These data were also filed under a second study, of human thymus T cells.

The source material was thymocytes. The source of this sequence is a boy under three years old with a congenital heart defect. V gene TRBV25-1 combines with J gene TRBJ2-1; D unresolved. The CDR3 reads CASSELVGGSSYNEQFF. The CDR3 nucleotides are TGTGCCAGCAGTGAATTAGTAGGCGGCAGCTCCTACAATGAGCAGTTCTTC.